These T cell receptor beta chains were read from a single sample in a study of T cells after yellow fever vaccination. Each CDR3 protein gets one entry after TCRdb re-called the 5' RACE reads with MiXCR. The data contain some 160,000 distinct CDR3 sequences, roughly a tenth of them singletons. The specimen was CD8+ T cells sorted from PBMCs, collected 45 days after the yellow fever booster vaccination. Source of these receptors: a young man who received the YFV17D yellow fever vaccine. CDR3s include the opening cysteine and the closing phenylalanine or tryptophan. The order of the fields is V gene, clone size, J gene, D gene, CDR3 length, CDR3 DNA, CDR3 protein. A D gene is named only where the DNA matches it firmly. Size is omitted from some rows. Given values are once, few, many or a class for expanded clones.

>TRBV7-9|.|TRBJ1-1|.|12
TGTGCCAGCAGCTTATCCGGCGGGGAAGCTTTCTTT
CASSLSGGEAFF
>TRBV29-1|.|TRBJ2-5|.|12
TGCAGCGTTGAGGCGAACCAAGAGACCCAGTACTTC
CSVEANQETQYF
>TRBV27|few|TRBJ2-2|.|13
TGTGCCAGCACGGGGTCGAACACCGGGGAGCTGTTTTTT
CASTGSNTGELFF
>TRBV10-3|few|TRBJ1-2|TRBD1|15
TGTGCCATCAGTGCCGGACAGGGCGATAACTATGGCTACACCTTC
CAISAGQGDNYGYTF
>TRBV15|.|TRBJ2-7|TRBD2|14
TGTGCCACTACTAGCGGGGATGGGCAGGACGAGCAGTACTTC
CATTSGDGQDEQYF
>TRBV5-1|.|TRBJ1-6|.|15
TGCGCCAGCAGCTTGGGGCCGGACTTGAGGTCACCCCTCCACTTT
CASSLGPDLRSPLHF
>TRBV6-5|few|TRBJ2-7|.|12
TGTGCCAGCAGTTCAACAGGATCCGAGCAGTACTTC
CASSSTGSEQYF
>TRBV4-2|few|TRBJ2-1|TRBD2|15
TGTGCCAGCAGCCAAGAAATAGCGGGGGGCAATGAGCAGTTCTTC
CASSQEIAGGNEQFF
>TRBV5-1|few|TRBJ2-7|.|15
TGCGCCAGCAGCTTGGCGTCGGGGATGGGCTACGAGCAGTACTTC
CASSLASGMGYEQYF
>TRBV5-6|.|TRBJ1-1|.|13
TGTGCCAGCAGTCCCGGGGAGAACACTGAAGCTTTCTTT
CASSPGENTEAFF
>TRBV18|once|TRBJ1-5|TRBD1|16
TGTGCCAGCTCACCCGGGACAGGGCATAGCAATCAGCCCCAGCATTTT
CASSPGTGHSNQPQHF
>TRBV5-1|few|TRBJ2-1|TRBD2|15
TGCGCCAGCAGCTTGGGGCGGGGGGGCGGCGATGAGCAGTTCTTC
CASSLGRGGGDEQFF
>TRBV29-1|many|TRBJ2-7|.|14
TGCAGCGTTGAAGACAGGGGGGGAACCTACGAGCAGTACTTC
CSVEDRGGTYEQYF
>TRBV4-2|.|TRBJ2-5|TRBD1|14
TGTGCCAGCAGCCAGGGACAGAGACAAGAGACCCAGTACTTC
CASSQGQRQETQYF
>TRBV20-1|.|TRBJ2-7|.|12
TGCAGTGCTAGAGAGGGCGGCTACGAGCAGTACTTC
CSAREGGYEQYF
>TRBV27|.|TRBJ2-2|.|17
TGTGCCAGCAGTTTAGGGTTTGCGGCGTACTACCGCGGGGAGCTGTTTTTT
CASSLGFAAYYRGELFF
>TRBV20-1|few|TRBJ2-1|.|11
TGCAGTGCTAGCTTCGGGAATGAGCAGTTCTTC
CSASFGNEQFF
>TRBV11-2|few|TRBJ2-7|TRBD2|13
TGTGCCAGCAGCTTGACTAGCGATTACGAGCAGTACTTC
CASSLTSDYEQYF
>TRBV5-6|few|TRBJ1-1|.|12
TGTGCCAGCAGCTTGCTGTACACTGAAGCTTTCTTT
CASSLLYTEAFF
>TRBV3-1|.|TRBJ2-3|.|16
TGTGCCAGCAGCCAGGCTACAGGGATCCTCACAGATACGCAGTATTTT
CASSQATGILTDTQYF
>TRBV7-9|.|TRBJ2-2|.|15
TGTGCCAGCATCTTCTTGGTAGGAACGCCCGGGGAGCTGTTTTTT
CASIFLVGTPGELFF
>TRBV6-5|few|TRBJ2-3|.|12
TGTGCCATCGGATTACGGGGTGATACGCAGTATTTT
CAIGLRGDTQYF
>TRBV6-6|.|TRBJ2-5|.|15
TGTGCCAGCAGTCCACCCGGGACCACCCAAGAGACCCAGTACTTC
CASSPPGTTQETQYF
>TRBV4-1|.|TRBJ1-2|TRBD1|17
TGCGCCAGCAGCCGAATCGGGTTAACAGGGGGAAACTATGGCTACACCTTC
CASSRIGLTGGNYGYTF
>TRBV7-2|.|TRBJ2-3|.|14
TGTGCCAGCAGCGCCTACAGGAGCACAGATACGCAGTATTTT
CASSAYRSTDTQYF
>TRBV6-5|.|TRBJ1-1|.|14
TGTGCCAGCAGTCCTCGCGAAGTGAACACTGAAGCTTTCTTT
CASSPREVNTEAFF
>TRBV6-2/TRBV6-3|few|TRBJ2-1|TRBD2|14
TGTGCCAGCAGTTACGTAGCGGGGAGGGGTGAGCAGTTCTTC
CASSYVAGRGEQFF
>TRBV9|.|TRBJ1-2|.|15
TGTGCCAGCAGCGTAGCGGTAGAAGGAGGTGGCGGCTACACCTTC
CASSVAVEGGGGYTF
>TRBV7-9|.|TRBJ1-2|TRBD1|14
TGTGCCAGCAGCTCCGCCGGGACAGCTTATGGCTACACCTTC
CASSSAGTAYGYTF
>TRBV4-1|.|TRBJ1-3|TRBD1|15
TGCGCCAGCAGCAACAGGGGTCTCTCTGGAAACACCATATATTTT
CASSNRGLSGNTIYF
>TRBV10-3|many|TRBJ2-6|TRBD1|16
TGTGCCATCAGTGGGACAGGCTTCTCTGGGGCCAACGTCCTGACTTTC
CAISGTGFSGANVLTF
>TRBV10-3|few|TRBJ1-4|TRBD1|17
TGTGCCATCAGTGGCCAGGACAGGCCTAGTGCTAATGAAAAACTGTTTTTT
CAISGQDRPSANEKLFF
>TRBV20-1|.|TRBJ2-5|TRBD1|13
TGCAGTGCGCGGGACAGGGGGCTCGAGACCCAGTACTTC
CSARDRGLETQYF
>TRBV5-5|.|TRBJ2-3|.|14
TGTGCCAGCAGCTTCTGGGGACGCACAGATACGCAGTATTTT
CASSFWGRTDTQYF
>TRBV5-1|few|TRBJ2-3|TRBD1|15
TGCGCCAGCAGCGCGACAGGGACCAGCACAGATACGCAGTATTTT
CASSATGTSTDTQYF
>TRBV13|.|TRBJ2-5|.|14
TGTGCCAGCAGCTTAGGGGGAACGGGGGAGACCCAGTACTTC
CASSLGGTGETQYF
>TRBV7-9|many|TRBJ2-7|TRBD1|14
TGTGCCAGCAGCGCCCGGGACAGGGTTAGCGAGCAGTACTTC
CASSARDRVSEQYF
>TRBV7-3|few|TRBJ2-1|.|13
TGTGCCAGCAGCTTTTCCCAGGCTGATGAGCAGTTCTTC
CASSFSQADEQFF
>TRBV7-9|many|TRBJ2-4|.|11
TGTGCCAGCAGCAGGGAAAACATTCAGTACTTC
CASSRENIQYF
>TRBV7-9|.|TRBJ1-5|.|15
TGTGCCAGCAGCTTAGACTCCGGGGTCCACGAGCCCCAGCATTTT
CASSLDSGVHEPQHF
>TRBV7-3|.|TRBJ1-1|.|15
TGTGCCAGCAGCCTGGGGGGGGGAACTAACACTGAAGCTTTCTTT
CASSLGGGTNTEAFF
>TRBV15|.|TRBJ2-1|.|15
TGTGCCACCAGCAGAGAGGGGGGGCAGGTGGATGAGCAGTTCTTC
CATSREGGQVDEQFF
>TRBV7-6|.|TRBJ1-6|.|16
TGTGCCAGCAGCTTAGCGCCGGGGGGGCAGGGTTCACCCCTCCACTTT
CASSLAPGGQGSPLHF
>TRBV4-2|.|TRBJ2-5|TRBD2|17
TGTGCCAGCAGCCAAGATGGGGTTAGCGGGGGGCAAGAGACCCAGTACTTC
CASSQDGVSGGQETQYF
>TRBV5-1|few|TRBJ2-5|TRBD1|15
TGCGCCAGCAGGGACCTCGGACAGGGCCAAGAGACCCAGTACTTC
CASRDLGQGQETQYF
>TRBV28|many|TRBJ2-1|.|16
TGTGCCAGCAGCATTAGCGGACCGAGCTCCTACAATGAGCAGTTCTTC
CASSISGPSSYNEQFF
>TRBV7-2|few|TRBJ2-1|.|15
TGTGCCAGCAGCCTCTTGTGGACGCCCAGGGATGAGCAGTTCTTC
CASSLLWTPRDEQFF
>TRBV5-1|many|TRBJ2-5|TRBD1|15
TGCGCCAGCAGCTTGGAGGACAGGGGGCGAGAGACCCAGTACTTC
CASSLEDRGRETQYF
>TRBV21-1|few|TRBJ2-2|.|17
TGTGCCAGCAGAGGACTAGCGGGGGGGCCGAACACCGGGGAGCTGTTTTTT
CASRGLAGGPNTGELFF
>TRBV5-5|.|TRBJ2-7|TRBD1|15
TGTGCCAGCAGCGCGGACAGGGGGAAGGGCTACGAGCAGTACTTC
CASSADRGKGYEQYF
>TRBV7-9|few|TRBJ1-6|.|13
TGTGCCAGCAGCTGGCAGCCGAATTCACCCCTCCACTTT
CASSWQPNSPLHF
>TRBV27|.|TRBJ1-6|.|18
TGTGCCAGCAGCGGAACAGGGTCTTGGGGTGCCTATAATTCACCCCTCCACTTT
CASSGTGSWGAYNSPLHF
>TRBV7-6|.|TRBJ2-3|TRBD2|16
TGTGCCAGCAGCCAAGGACTAGCGGCCTACACAGATACGCAGTATTTT
CASSQGLAAYTDTQYF
>TRBV9|few|TRBJ1-3|.|18
TGTGCCAGCAGCGTAGAAGTCTCGGGATCCTTGTCTGGAAACACCATATATTTT
CASSVEVSGSLSGNTIYF
>TRBV4-3|.|TRBJ2-3|TRBD2|17
TGCGCCAGCAGCCAAGGGGTAACTAGCGGGGCGGCAGATACGCAGTATTTT
CASSQGVTSGAADTQYF